A single sample is the source of the 21 T cell receptor beta chains below, sequenced in a study of human T cells and chemical hapten exposure. Specified time point: patch test 1, 2 weeks after DPC sensitization. Treatment denoted: therapeutic diphenylcyclopropenone sensitization with weekly scalp DPC. In TCRdb, the RACE reads were re-called with MiXCR into one record per CDR3 protein. The sample lists fewer than 500,000 distinct CDR3 sequences; around 4.8% were seen once. Sequencing used whole blood, obtained in connection with sensitization to the hapten diphenylcyclopropenone (DPC). The receptors originated from a woman in her fifties or sixties with alopecia areata. Some clones in this sample may be carry-over from other donors' samples.

This chain links TRBV2 with TRBJ1-1; TRBD1 might be the D (6 bases). This CDR3 is built from 13 residues. V lost 8 bases to trimming and J lost 1 base, with 11 bases between them. CDR1 is SNHLY and CDR2 is FYNNEI in the germline V gene. CDR3 protein: CASLSQGNTEAFF. CDR3 in DNA: TGTGCCAGCTTATCACAGGGGAACACTGAAGCTTTCTTT.

This clonotype was seen repeatedly, ten times or more. The chain recombines TRBV24-1 with TRBJ2-3; TRBD1 aligns across 8 bases. Per germline, CDR1 KGHDR and CDR2 SFDVKD. The V gene end was trimmed by 1 base and the J gene end by 2 bases; junction bases not matched to a gene: 7. This CDR3 has 17 amino acids. In DNA, the CDR3 is TGTGCCACCAGTGATTTAGGTGACAGGGGAAACACAGATACGCAGTATTTT. Its translation: CATSDLGDRGNTDTQYF.

Many counts were recorded for this clonotype. The chain has TRBV27 and TRBJ1-6; D call uncertain. This CDR3 spans 13 amino acids. Germline values: CDR1 MNHEY, CDR2 SMNVEV (reference sequence). V was trimmed by 3 bases and J by 6 bases, leaving 6 bases between them. The CDR3, as DNA: TGTGCCAGCAGTTTCGCCTTTAATTCACCCCTCCACTTT. Protein sequence: CASSFAFNSPLHF.

Remarks on this clonotype: One base away lies a much larger clone, so this may be a sequencing read error. The V call is TRBV27, the J call TRBJ2-1, with TRBD2 identical over 12 bases. Germline CDR1 and CDR2: MNHEY and SMNVEV (reference sequence). The trim removed 6 bases at V and 6 bases at J, leaving 6 bases unmatched. The CDR3 spans 15 residues. CDR3 protein: CASSHILAGGNEQFF. DNA of the CDR3: TGTGCCAGCAGCCACATACTAGCGGGAGGCAATGAGCAGTTCTTC.

This clonotype was counted many times. The chain carries TRBV30 and TRBJ2-2; unclear D gene. The germline V and J ends were trimmed by 7 bases and 5 bases, with 11 bases remaining between them. This CDR3 spans 12 amino acids. Germline CDR1 is GTSNPN and CDR2 is SVGIG (reference sequence). CDR3 nucleotide sequence: TGTGCCTCGATGTCCAGTACCGGGGAGCTGTTTTTT. Translated: CASMSSTGELFF.

Ten or more counts support this clonotype. The chain carries TRBV24-1 and TRBJ2-2; a possible D gene is TRBD1 (5 bases). Germline V gene sequence: CDR1 KGHDR, CDR2 SFDVKD. This CDR3 region has 12 residues. Trimming left V 4 bases short and J 8 bases short, with 7 bases between. CDR3 DNA: TGTGCCACCAGTGAAAGGACAGGGGAGCTGTTTTTT. Its translation: CATSERTGELFF.

This clonotype appeared a few times. This chain connects TRBV27 to TRBJ2-2; D might be TRBD2 (7 bases). The CDR3 contains 15 residues. Germline lookup yields CDR1 MNHEY and CDR2 SMNVEV (reference sequence). Trimming left V 3 bases short and J 1 base short, with 9 bases between. The CDR3 coding sequence is TGTGCCAGCAGTTTGCGGGGGCTGAACACCGGGGAGCTGTTTTTT. It encodes CASSLRGLNTGELFF.

This clonotype showed up many times. The V call is TRBV12-3 or TRBV12-4, the J call TRBJ2-1; D uncertain. Trimming pared 5 bases from V and 0 bases from J, leaving 11 bases between. The CDR3 covers 15 residues. The CDR3 reads CASSPAVSSYNEQFF. CDR3 coding DNA: TGTGCCAGCAGTCCGGCGGTCAGCTCCTACAATGAGCAGTTCTTC.

The rearrangement joins TRBV7-6 to TRBJ1-4; D possibly corresponds to TRBD1 (5 bases). This CDR3 comprises 15 residues. Trimming took off 1 base at V and 5 bases at J, with 11 bases between the two ends. The germline V gene encodes CDR1 SGHVS and CDR2 FNYEAQ. The CDR3 DNA sequence: TGTGCCAGCAGCTTAGGCGGGGACCTAAATGAAAAACTGTTTTTT. It translates to CASSLGGDLNEKLFF.

This clonotype was recorded at least ten times. This sequence joins TRBV2 and TRBJ1-6, with TRBD1 identical over 7 bases. Germline CDR1 and CDR2: SNHLY and FYNNEI. V gave up 7 bases and J gave up 7 bases; unmatched junction bases: 10. CDR3 size: 15 residues. The CDR3 region is CASTSGGAWNSPLHF. The CDR3 DNA reads TGTGCCAGCACCTCAGGGGGGGCTTGGAATTCACCCCTCCACTTT.

This clonotype was found a few times. The rearrangement uses TRBV28 and TRBJ2-7, with 10 bases fitting TRBD2. Per the germline V gene, CDR1 is MDHEN and CDR2 is SYDVKM. V lost 4 bases and J lost 2; bases outside the gene matches: 8. The CDR3 length is 16 residues. The CDR3 DNA reads TGTGCCAGCAGTTCCTTTTCTAGCGGGAGCACCTACGAGCAGTACTTC. Its protein is CASSSFSSGSTYEQYF.

The CDR3 loop reads CASSLVSSQGPYEQYF. DNA for the CDR3: TGTGCCAGCAGCTTAGTATCCTCTCAGGGGCCCTACGAGCAGTACTTC. This sequence joins TRBV11-2 and TRBJ2-7, with D possibly TRBD1 on 6 matching bases. V lost 1 base and J lost 2, with 15 bases in between. There are 16 residues in the CDR3. The germline CDR1 and CDR2 sequences are SGHAT and FQNNGV.

J is TRBJ1-1 and V is TRBV5-5; TRBD1 might be the D (6 bases). CDR3 length: 14 amino acids. From germline, CDR1 is SGHKS and CDR2 YYEKEE (reference sequence). Trimming shortened V by 2 bases and J by 5 bases, and 13 bases separated the two germline ends. The CDR3 DNA reads TGTGCCAGCAGCTTTAACGGGGGCCGAACTGAAGCTTTCTTT. Amino acids: CASSFNGGRTEAFF.

The table lists this clonotype with many counts. The CDR3 nucleotides are TGTGCCAGCAGCTTAGCGGACGGGGTATGGGGGACGCAGTATTTT. Its translation is CASSLADGVWGTQYF. The rearrangement joins TRBV13 to TRBJ2-3; D may correspond to TRBD1 or TRBD2 (5 bases each). The CDR3 runs to 15 residues. Looked up from germline, CDR1 is PRHDT and CDR2 is FYEKMQ (reference sequence). V was pared by 1 base and J by 9 bases, with 17 bases between.

In this sample, this clonotype turned up many times. V usage is TRBV12-5 and J usage is TRBJ1-1, with D possibly being TRBD1 (5 bases). CDR3 length: 12 residues. V lost 11 bases to trimming and J lost 2 bases, with 12 bases between them. Germline assignment: CDR1 LGHNT and CDR2 FRNRAP. The CDR3 sequence is CAGETDNTEAFF. In nucleotides, the CDR3 is TGTGCTGGGGAGACAGATAACACTGAAGCTTTCTTT.

This chain joins TRBV12-3 or TRBV12-4 and TRBJ1-6; 7 positions agree with TRBD1. J gave up 13 bases and V 5 bases, and 11 bases lay outside the gene matches. The CDR3 has 14 amino acids. CDR3 region: CASSQTGPLLPLHF. For the CDR3, the DNA is TGTGCCAGCAGTCAGACAGGGCCTCTTTTGCCCCTCCACTTT.

The chain carries TRBV20-1 and TRBJ2-3, with D possibly called TRBD1 or TRBD2 (5 bases each). With 6 bases removed from V and 6 bases from J, the gap between germline ends came to 22 bases. Germline V gene data show CDR1 as DFQATT and CDR2 as SNEGSKA (reference sequence). This CDR3 has 15 amino acids. CDR3 nucleotide sequence: TGCAGTGCCCGAGCGAGACACCCTTGGGGGGATACGCAGTATTTT. Encoded protein: CSARARHPWGDTQYF.

The chain recombines TRBV2 with TRBJ2-3; D may be TRBD2 (6 bases). CDR3 size: 17 residues. The V end lost 6 bases, the J end lost 0 bases, and 19 bases lay between the germline ends. Germline-derived CDR1 and CDR2 are SNHLY and FYNNEI. The CDR3 sequence is CASSGPGLASSTDTQYF. CDR3 in DNA: TGTGCCAGCAGCGGCCCTGGGCTAGCGTCTAGCACAGATACGCAGTATTTT. The whole variable domain, remainder taken from reference TRBV2 and TRBJ2-3, is EPEVTQTPSHQVTQMGQEVILRCVPISNHLYFYWYRQILGQKVEFLVSFYNNEISEKSEIFDDQFSVERPDGSNFTLKIRSTKLEDSAMYFCASSGPGLASSTDTQYFGPGTRLTVL.

This clonotype was counted many times. This sequence joins TRBV20-1 and TRBJ1-5; D possibly corresponds to TRBD1 (6 bases). The V end was cut by 0 bases, the J end by 7 bases, with 13 bases between. The CDR3 is 14 residues long. Germline CDR1 and CDR2: DFQATT and SNEGSKA (reference sequence). The CDR3, as DNA: TGCAGTGCTAGAGATGGTGGGGGCAGACAGCCCCAGCATTTT. It encodes CSARDGGGRQPQHF.

This clonotype was detected ten times or more. The chain combines TRBV11-2 with TRBJ1-2; D call uncertain. Germline lookup yields CDR1 SGHAT and CDR2 FQNNGV. The CDR3 is made up of 15 amino acids. Trimming left V 1 base short and J 6 bases short, with 15 bases between. The CDR3 region is CASSLGSMGIDGYTF. The CDR3 region has the DNA TGTGCCAGCAGCTTAGGGTCGATGGGTATCGATGGCTACACCTTC.

The table lists this clonotype with many counts. The chain has TRBV6-1 and TRBJ2-3, with 11 bases matching TRBD2. CDR1 and CDR2 from the germline V gene are MNHNS and SASEGT. The CDR3 spans 16 residues. The trim removed 3 bases at V and 6 bases at J, leaving 8 bases unmatched. CDR3 residues: CASSEVAGGVPDTQYF. CDR3 DNA: TGTGCCAGCAGTGAGGTAGCGGGAGGGGTACCGGATACGCAGTATTTT.